The 20 T cell receptor beta chains given below trace back to one sample, sequenced in a study of shared clonotypes between healthy human individuals. Some clones are missing from TCRdb's copy, which holds only in-frame ones; the method was immunoSEQ multiplex PCR. The data hold some 900,000 clones, with 76% observed a single time. The material sequenced was memory CD4+ T cells sorted from blood. Specified subset: CD45RA-negative fraction. The receptors were gathered from a man in his late teens or twenties in good health.

Here the CDR3 DNA reads TGCGCCAGCAGCTTGGGTACTAACACTGAAGCTTTCTTT. Residues: CASSLGTNTEAFF. The chain recombines TRBV5-1 with TRBJ1-1; unclear D gene. V was clipped by 0 bases and J by 2 bases, with 5 bases between them. This CDR3 comprises 13 residues. CDR1 SGHRS and CDR2 YFSETQ come from the germline V gene.

This clone has a single count. The V call is TRBV2, the J call TRBJ2-3; possibly TRBD1 for D (6 bases). Germline assignment: CDR1 SNHLY and CDR2 FYNNEI. CDR3 length: 14 amino acids. V was pared by 4 bases and J by 4 bases, with 12 bases between. The CDR3 spells CASSGKQGPDTQYF. The CDR3 nucleotides are TGTGCCAGCAGTGGGAAACAGGGACCAGATACGCAGTATTTT.

The chain carries TRBV5-8 and TRBJ2-7; 14 bases fit TRBD2. Trimming at V came to 4 bases and at J to 0 bases, leaving 6 bases not matched to a gene. This CDR3 has 17 residues. Germline V CDR1 and CDR2: SGHTS, YDEGEE. CDR3 DNA: TGTGCCAGCAGCGGACTAGCGGGGGGCCCAAGCTCCTACGAGCAGTACTTC. Its translation: CASSGLAGGPSSYEQYF.

This clone occurred a few times. The chain employs TRBV12-5 and TRBJ2-7; TRBD1 matches at 9 bases. The CDR3 is 15 residues long. The germline V gene encodes CDR1 LGHNT and CDR2 FRNRAP. V shed 2 bases, J shed 4 bases, and the junction held 6 bases outside the gene matches. The CDR3 protein is CASGLSTGGKYEQYF. For the CDR3, the DNA is TGTGCTAGTGGTTTGAGTACAGGGGGCAAGTACGAGCAGTACTTC.

The CDR3 nucleotides are TGTGCCAGCAGTTACGCCCTAGAAGCTTTCTTT. Its translation: CASSYALEAFF. The chain is built from TRBV6-5 and TRBJ1-1; the D is unclear. CDR3 length equals 11 residues. The germline V gene encodes CDR1 MNHEY and CDR2 SVGAGI. V was clipped by 2 bases and J by 8 bases, with 6 bases between them.

This clone was observed once. The sample has other DNA sequences that encode this CDR3 too. The DNA of the CDR3 is TGCGCCAGCAGCTTTGGGATGAACACTGAAGCTTTCTTT. Translating it yields CASSFGMNTEAFF. The chain combines TRBV5-1 with TRBJ1-1, with D hard to call. The germline V and J ends were trimmed by 2 bases and 0 bases, with 5 bases remaining between them. The CDR3 spans 13 residues. Germline V CDR1 and CDR2: SGHRS, YFSETQ.

The chain carries TRBV2 and TRBJ2-7, with a possible D match to TRBD1 (5 bases). Germline-derived CDR1 and CDR2 are SNHLY and FYNNEI. CDR3 size: 14 residues. Trimming took off 7 bases at V and 4 bases at J, with 17 bases between the two ends. For the CDR3, the DNA is TGTGCCAGCAAGGGGCCGTCGGTCGGGTACGAGCAGTACTTC. Protein product: CASKGPSVGYEQYF.

The CDR3 here is CASSGQLEGPYEQYF. The DNA of the CDR3 is TGTGCCAGCAGTGGACAACTGGAGGGCCCCTACGAGCAGTACTTC. This rearrangement joins TRBV6-1 to TRBJ2-7; D perhaps matches TRBD2 (6 bases). The germline V gene encodes CDR1 MNHNS and CDR2 SASEGT. CDR3 size: 15 residues. Between the trimmed V and J ends, which lost 4 bases and 2 bases, there was a span of 15 bases.

A few counts support this clone. This chain joins TRBV7-8 and TRBJ1-2; no clear D gene. V was cut by 5 bases and J by 5 bases, with 24 bases left in between. This CDR3 region has 17 residues. Germline V lookup: CDR1 SGHVS, CDR2 FQNEAQ. Here the CDR3 DNA reads TGTGCCAGCAGCCTGGACGGGGATGGCCCGATCCTATATGGCTACACCTTC. Its protein product is CASSLDGDGPILYGYTF. The full variable domain, rest sourced from reference TRBV7-8 and TRBJ1-2, is GAGVSQSPRYKVAKRGQDVALRCDPISGHVSLFWYQQALGQGPEFLTYFQNEAQLDKSGLPSDRFFAERPEGSVSTLKIQRTQQEDSAVYLCASSLDGDGPILYGYTFGSGTRLTVV.

The chain recombines TRBV28 with TRBJ1-4, with 8 positions matching TRBD1. In germline, CDR1 is MDHEN, CDR2 SYDVKM. The CDR3 loop spans 13 amino acids. V gave up 4 bases and J gave up 6 bases; unmatched junction bases: 1. The chain's CDR3 is CASSSGQDEKLFF. The DNA of the CDR3 is TGTGCCAGCAGTTCGGGACAGGATGAAAAACTGTTTTTT. Complete variable domain (other parts from reference TRBV28 and TRBJ1-4): DVKVTQSSRYLVKRTGEKVFLECVQDMDHENMFWYRQDPGLGLRLIYFSYDVKMKEKGDIPEGYSVSREKKERFSLILESASTNQTSMYLCASSSGQDEKLFFGSGTQLSVL.

The genes are TRBV2 and TRBJ2-7, with 7 nucleotides matching TRBD1. The CDR3 spans 13 residues. The V gene end was trimmed by 6 bases and the J gene end by 0 bases; junction bases not matched to a gene: 2. CDR1 is SNHLY, CDR2 FYNNEI, per germline. CDR3 protein: CASRGTDSYEQYF. The CDR3, as DNA: TGTGCCAGCAGGGGGACAGACTCCTACGAGCAGTACTTC.

In DNA form, the CDR3 reads TGTGCCAGCACCCTGGACAGGGAGGGGTACGAGCAGTACTTC. Its protein is CASTLDREGYEQYF. This chain joins TRBV2 and TRBJ2-7; possible D gene TRBD1, 8 bases. CDR3 length: 14 amino acids. The germline V and J ends were trimmed by 7 bases and 4 bases, with 17 bases remaining between them. The germline V gene encodes CDR1 SNHLY and CDR2 FYNNEI.

The genes are TRBV5-1 and TRBJ2-1; a weak D match, TRBD2 (5 bases). The CDR3 contains 14 residues. Germline assignment: CDR1 SGHRS and CDR2 YFSETQ. Trimming took off 4 bases at V and 7 bases at J, with 15 bases between the two ends. Here the CDR3 reads CASSPIASGNEQFF. The CDR3 DNA reads TGCGCCAGCAGCCCTATAGCGAGTGGGAATGAGCAGTTCTTC.

The chain joins TRBV10-2 to TRBJ1-1; 8 nucleotides match TRBD1. The CDR3 is made up of 13 amino acids. V lost 7 bases to trimming and J lost 4 bases; unmatched junction nucleotides: 5. Germline V CDR1 and CDR2: WSHSY, SAAADI. In DNA, the CDR3 is TGCGCCAGCATGGGACAGGCGAGCACTGAAGCTTTCTTT. Encoded protein: CASMGQASTEAFF.

The genes are TRBV6-6 and TRBJ2-1; 8 nucleotides align to TRBD2. The CDR3 is 14 amino acids. CDR1 and CDR2 (germline): MNHNY, SVGAGI (reference sequence). Unmatched junction bases numbered 7, after V lost 8 bases and J lost 4 bases. This CDR3 reads CASGSGSQYNEQFF. The CDR3 DNA reads TGTGCCAGCGGGAGCGGGAGCCAGTACAATGAGCAGTTCTTC.

This chain joins TRBV5-1 and TRBJ2-3, with a tentative D call TRBD1 (5 bases). Trimming took 4 bases from V and 3 from J, leaving 21 bases between them. The CDR3 totals 17 residues. CDR1 and CDR2 from the germline V gene are SGHRS and YFSETQ. CDR3 in DNA: TGCGCCAGCAGCCGGACCTCCCCCAGGGTCAGTACAGATACGCAGTATTTT. Amino acids: CASSRTSPRVSTDTQYF.

This clone was detected only a few times. The same CDR3 also results from other DNA sequences found in this sample. Here the CDR3 reads CASSQDRSRDTQYF. In nucleotides, the CDR3 is TGTGCCAGCAGCCAAGATAGGTCTAGGGATACGCAGTATTTT. The chain recombines TRBV14 with TRBJ2-3; no definite D call. CDR3 length equals 14 residues. Germline CDR1 reads SGHDN; CDR2 reads FVKESK. The germline V and J ends were trimmed by 0 bases and 6 bases, with 10 bases remaining between them.

The rearrangement uses TRBV9 and TRBJ2-7; tentatively, D is TRBD2 (5 bases). Germline V CDR1 and CDR2: SGDLS, YYNGEE. The length of the CDR3 is 14 residues. Trimming left V 0 bases short and J 3 bases short, with 10 bases between. Here the CDR3 reads CASSVDEGVYEQYF. CDR3 nucleotide sequence: TGTGCCAGCAGCGTAGATGAGGGAGTCTACGAGCAGTACTTC. Drawing the rest from reference TRBV9 and TRBJ2-7, the complete variable domain is DSGVTQTPKHLITATGQRVTLRCSPRSGDLSVYWYQQSLDQGLQFLIQYYNGEERAKGNILERFSAQQFPDLHSELNLSSLELGDSALYFCASSVDEGVYEQYFGPGTRLTVT.

The CDR3 DNA sequence: TGTGCCAGCACTGGCTCCGGGACCGGCTATGGCTACACCTTC. It yields the protein CASTGSGTGYGYTF. The rearrangement joins TRBV6-1 to TRBJ1-2; the D gene is possibly TRBD1 (5 bases). CDR3 size: 14 residues. V lost 7 bases to trimming and J lost 4 bases, with 16 bases between them. The germline V gene has CDR1 MNHNS and CDR2 SASEGT.

V usage is TRBV5-1 and J usage is TRBJ2-2, with D perhaps TRBD2 (5 bases). Trimming left V 1 base short and J 1 base short, with 14 bases between. The germline V gene has CDR1 SGHRS and CDR2 YFSETQ. The CDR3 covers 17 residues. CDR3 coding DNA: TGCGCCAGCAGCTTGCTAACTAGTACCCTGAACACCGGGGAGCTGTTTTTT. Translation gives CASSLLTSTLNTGELFF.